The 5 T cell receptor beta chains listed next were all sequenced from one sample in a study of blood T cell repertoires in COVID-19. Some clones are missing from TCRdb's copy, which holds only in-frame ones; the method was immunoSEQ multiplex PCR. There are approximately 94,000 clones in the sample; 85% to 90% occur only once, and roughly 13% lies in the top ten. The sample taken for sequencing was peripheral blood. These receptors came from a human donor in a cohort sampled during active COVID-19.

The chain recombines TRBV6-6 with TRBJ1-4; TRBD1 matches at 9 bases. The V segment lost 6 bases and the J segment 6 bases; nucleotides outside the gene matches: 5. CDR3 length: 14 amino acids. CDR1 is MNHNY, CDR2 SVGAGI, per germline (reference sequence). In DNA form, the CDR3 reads TGTGCCAGCAGGCCGGGACAGGGTCATGAAAAACTGTTTTTT. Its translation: CASRPGQGHEKLFF.

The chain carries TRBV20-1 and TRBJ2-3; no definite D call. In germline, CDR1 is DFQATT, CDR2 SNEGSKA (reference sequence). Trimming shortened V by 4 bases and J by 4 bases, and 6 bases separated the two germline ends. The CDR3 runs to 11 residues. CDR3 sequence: CSAIVADTQYF. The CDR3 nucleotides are TGCAGTGCTATAGTGGCAGATACGCAGTATTTT.

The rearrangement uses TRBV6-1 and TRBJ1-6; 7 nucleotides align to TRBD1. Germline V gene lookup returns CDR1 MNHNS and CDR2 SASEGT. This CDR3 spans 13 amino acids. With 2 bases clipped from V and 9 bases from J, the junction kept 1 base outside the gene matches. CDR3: CASSEQGGSPLHF. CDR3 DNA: TGTGCCAGCAGTGAACAGGGGGGTTCACCCCTCCACTTT.

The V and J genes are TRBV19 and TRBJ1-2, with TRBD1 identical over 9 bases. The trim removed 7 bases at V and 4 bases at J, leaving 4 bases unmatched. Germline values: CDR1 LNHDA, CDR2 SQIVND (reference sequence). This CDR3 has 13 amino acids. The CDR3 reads CASIRTGAYGYTF. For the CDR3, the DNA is TGTGCCAGTATTAGGACAGGGGCCTATGGCTACACCTTC.

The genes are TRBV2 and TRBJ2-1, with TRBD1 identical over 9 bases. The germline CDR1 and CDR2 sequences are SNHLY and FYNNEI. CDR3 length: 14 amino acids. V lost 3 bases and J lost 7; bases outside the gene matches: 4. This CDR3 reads CASSDRTGANEQFF. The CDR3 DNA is TGTGCCAGCAGTGACCGGACAGGGGCGAATGAGCAGTTCTTC.